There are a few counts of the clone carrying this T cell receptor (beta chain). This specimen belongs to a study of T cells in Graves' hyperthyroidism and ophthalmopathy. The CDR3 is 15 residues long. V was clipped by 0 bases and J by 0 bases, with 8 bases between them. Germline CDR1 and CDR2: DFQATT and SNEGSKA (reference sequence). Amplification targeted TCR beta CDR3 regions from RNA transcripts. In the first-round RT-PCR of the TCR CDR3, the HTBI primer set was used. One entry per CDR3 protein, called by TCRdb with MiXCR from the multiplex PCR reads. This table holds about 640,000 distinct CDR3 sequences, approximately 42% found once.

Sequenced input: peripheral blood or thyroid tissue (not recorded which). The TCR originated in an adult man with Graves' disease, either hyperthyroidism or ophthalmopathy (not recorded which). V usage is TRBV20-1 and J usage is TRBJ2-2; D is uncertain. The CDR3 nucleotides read TGCAGTGCTAGAGAGGCGGCAGCGAACACCGGGGAGCTGTTTTTT. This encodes CSAREAAANTGELFF.